This T cell receptor beta chain was sequenced for a study of identical twins (dated by TCRdb to 2016 to 2017). Concerning the study at large: To test whether fetal clonotypes persist, this study deep-sequenced TCR alpha and beta repertoires from monozygotic twins, from unrelated adults of various ages, and from cord blood. Replicate twin experiments were performed at different times using different library preparation protocols to rule out contamination.

There are a few counts of this clonotype. The specificity of this receptor is unknown. No much larger clonotype is one base removed from it; base qualities were not supplied. Libraries were constructed by 5' RACE. The sequencer listed for this sample is Illumina HiSeq 2000. Template switching introduced a universal primer binding site; the final cDNA contained a unique molecular identifier, enabling accurate counting of TCR cDNA molecules. Specific primers in the conserved constant-segment region were used to synthesize first-strand cDNA for TCR alpha and beta chains. To control for contamination, every cDNA library was double barcoded, receiving both a SMART-Mk sample barcode and Illumina barcodes. TruSeq adapter sequences, together with Illumina sample barcodes, were added in two successive PCR steps. The TCR alpha and beta cDNA libraries were sequenced on the Illumina HiSeq platform using custom primers. Per the authors' processing: Raw reads were processed with MiGEC to extract unique molecular identifiers, and MiXCR was used to determine CDR3 positions. For each individual, recombination models were inferred using an EM algorithm with the repgenHMM and IGoR tools. The tcR package in R was used for shared clonotype analysis, with sharing normalized by the product of cloneset sizes. Out-of-frame nonproductive sequences were analyzed to study raw recombination free of thymic and clonal selection effects. TCRdb took the public reads, trimmed them with fastp at Q25, ran MiXCR for clone calling and kept in-frame beta chains. Each entry is one CDR3 protein sequence, shown with its most common DNA and genes. In this record, the V and J calls reflect TCRdb's handling and not the investigators' own analysis. This sample holds 600,000 to 850,000 distinct CDR3 sequences; around a sixth were observed only once. The ten largest clones take up 10% to 15% of the sample.

Every donor was a healthy Caucasian. Three pairs of female monozygotic twins, all aged about 18 to 30 years, were included in the twin cohort. Peripheral blood mononuclear cells were the source from which RNA for the TCR libraries was isolated. Measured from the cysteine to the phenylalanine, the CDR3 is 13 residues long. The retained sequence is limited to the CDR3, 39 bases, with the frame set at the first base. Trimming takes 6 bases from V and 5 bases from J, and the germline ends sit 10 bases apart. The study at large found these results: Zero-insertion analyses could be partly confounded by invariant T cells such as MAIT and iNKT, although diverse VJ usage argued against such confounding for most clonotypes. Conclusions relied on cross-sectional statistical analysis, since the same donors could not be followed over many years. Compared with coincidental sharing between unrelated individuals, out-of-frame TCR alpha sequences shared between twins showed an excess of sequences with low generation probability. Abundant cord blood beta clonotypes carried fewer insertions; young adult naive repertoires showed a weaker similar trend, while memory repertoires showed none. The excess sharing between twins in beta out-of-frame sequences was weaker because fewer shared sequences reduced the signal-to-noise ratio. In monozygotic twins, out-of-frame TCR alpha sharing was systematically underestimated by recombination models, although the models agreed with sharing between unrelated individuals.

Another study also made use of these data, one on T cells expressing NK-cell markers. As the second publication notes: Under ten donors provided sorted CD3+CD56+NKG2C+, CD3+CD56+NKG2C- and CD3+CD56-NKG2C+ T-cell subsets, whose TCR beta-chain repertoires were profiled. Among the eight sequenced donors, seven were HCMV-seropositive and one was HCMV-seronegative. To restrict sorting to alphabetaTCR-expressing T cells, an anti-gammadeltaTCR antibody was added in several experiments. In roughly six donors, the dominant CD3+CD56+NKG2C+ clonotypes ranked among the top 10 CD8+ clonotypes, making up 1.0-7.0% of CD8+ T cells. Those dominant clonotypes were again the most abundant among CD3+CD56-NKG2C+ cells in several donors, at about 25-60.1%. Whether the expanded NKG2C-expressing T cell clones were specific for HCMV antigens remained unclear. All eight donors whose samples were sequenced were randomly selected healthy volunteers, three of them men and five women. To determine HCMV serostatus, a commercial ELISA kit was used to detect HCMV-specific IgG in serum. For five or six donors, unsorted PBMC were also used to sequence bulk peripheral blood T-cell repertoires. Reads were demultiplexed and grouped by UMI with MIGEC, and clonotypes were assembled and quantified with MiTCR. Only TCR cDNA sequences supported by at least two reads were kept to exclude erroneous sequences. The tcR package was used for downstream repertoire analysis, and clonotypes were matched across fractions by CDR3 nucleotide sequence plus V segment. VDJmatch was used to annotate antigen specificity against VDJdb, with one amino acid substitution allowed in CDR3.

The rearranged chain carries TRBV12-3 or TRBV12-4 and TRBJ2-2; a confident D gene designation cannot be given. The TCR sequence derives from a woman aged 18-29 years in good health. Sequences were obtained from PBMCs. CDR3 reads: CASSQTLTGELFF. The DNA sequence is TGTGCCAGCAGCCAGACATTAACCGGGGAGCTGTTTTTT.